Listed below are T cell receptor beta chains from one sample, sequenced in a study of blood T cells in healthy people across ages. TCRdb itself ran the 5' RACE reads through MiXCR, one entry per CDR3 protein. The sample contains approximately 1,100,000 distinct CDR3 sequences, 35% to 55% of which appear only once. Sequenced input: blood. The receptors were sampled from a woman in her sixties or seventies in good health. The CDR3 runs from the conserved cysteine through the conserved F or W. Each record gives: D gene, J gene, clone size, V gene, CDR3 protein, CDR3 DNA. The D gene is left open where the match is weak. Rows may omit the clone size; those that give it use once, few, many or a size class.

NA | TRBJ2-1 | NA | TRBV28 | CASSFPPWVRDINEQFF | TGTGCCAGCAGTTTCCCGCCATGGGTGAGGGACATCAATGAGCAGTTCTTC
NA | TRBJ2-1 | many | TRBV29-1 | CSGRTGGGQFF | TGCAGCGGAAGGACAGGAGGGGGGCAGTTCTTC
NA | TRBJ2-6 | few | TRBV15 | CATSRDRSLGANVLTF | TGTGCCACCAGCAGGGATCGTTCCCTTGGGGCCAACGTCCTGACTTTC
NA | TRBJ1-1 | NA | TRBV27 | CASSTLTEAFF | TGTGCCAGCAGTACCCTCACTGAAGCTTTCTTT
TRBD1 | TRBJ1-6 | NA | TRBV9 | CASSSRQGTPLHF | TGTGCCAGCAGCTCTCGACAGGGTACACCCCTCCACTTT
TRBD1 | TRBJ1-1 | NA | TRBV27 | CASSNPGGTEAFF | TGTGCCAGCAGTAATCCAGGGGGCACTGAAGCTTTCTTT
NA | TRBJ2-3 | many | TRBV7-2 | CASSSVRERDTQYF | TGTGCCAGCAGCTCCGTTCGGGAAAGGGATACGCAGTATTTT
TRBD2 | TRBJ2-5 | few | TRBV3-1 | CASSLRLAGEETQYF | TGTGCCAGCAGCCTCAGACTAGCGGGAGAAGAGACCCAGTACTTC
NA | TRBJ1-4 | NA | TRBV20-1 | CSALPVPRGEKLFF | TGCAGTGCCCTCCCCGTCCCTAGGGGTGAAAAACTGTTTTTT
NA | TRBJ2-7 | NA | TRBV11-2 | CASSPIAQDEQYF | TGTGCCAGCAGCCCGATAGCGCAAGATGAGCAGTACTTC
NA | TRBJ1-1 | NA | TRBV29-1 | CSVGAVQGRAEAFF | TGCAGCGTTGGGGCTGTCCAGGGGAGAGCTGAAGCTTTCTTT
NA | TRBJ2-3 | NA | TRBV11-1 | CASSNWEIGTDTQYF | TGTGCCAGCAGCAACTGGGAAATCGGCACAGATACGCAGTATTTT
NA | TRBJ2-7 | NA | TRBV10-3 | CAISDDSNSYEQYF | TGTGCCATCAGTGATGACAGCAACTCCTACGAGCAGTACTTC
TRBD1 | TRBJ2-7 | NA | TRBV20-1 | CSATRPGTGYFEQYF | TGCAGTGCGACCCGCCCTGGGACAGGGTATTTCGAGCAGTACTTC
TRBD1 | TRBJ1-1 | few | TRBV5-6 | CASSVTTGGKGNTEAFF | TGTGCCAGCAGCGTAACTACAGGGGGCAAGGGGAACACTGAAGCTTTCTTT
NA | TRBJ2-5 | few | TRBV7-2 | CASSLGGQIQETQYF | TGTGCCAGCAGCTTAGGTGGACAGATTCAAGAGACCCAGTACTTC
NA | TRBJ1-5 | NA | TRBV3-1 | CASSQDIRAQPQHF | TGTGCCAGCAGCCAGGACATCCGGGCCCAGCCCCAGCATTTT
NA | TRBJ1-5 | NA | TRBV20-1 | CSARDHTVTGQPQHF | TGCAGTGCTAGAGATCACACCGTGACTGGGCAGCCCCAGCATTTT
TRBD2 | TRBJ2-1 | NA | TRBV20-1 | CSATPLLAGGTSSYNEQFF | TGCAGTGCTACCCCCCTACTAGCGGGAGGGACAAGCTCCTACAATGAGCAGTTCTTC
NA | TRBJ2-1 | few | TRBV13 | CASSLRTRDEQFF | TGTGCCAGCAGCTTACGGACAAGGGATGAGCAGTTCTTC
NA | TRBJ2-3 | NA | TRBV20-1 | CSARDPLGGTDTQYF | TGCAGTGCTAGAGATCCGCTAGGAGGCACAGATACGCAGTATTTT
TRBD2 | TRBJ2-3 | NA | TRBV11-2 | CASSLVGGASGRTDTQYF | TGTGCCAGCAGCTTAGTAGGGGGGGCTAGCGGGAGAACAGATACGCAGTATTTT
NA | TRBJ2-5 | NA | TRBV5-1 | CAGSLVVATQETQYF | TGCGCCGGCAGCTTGGTGGTAGCGACCCAAGAGACCCAGTACTTT
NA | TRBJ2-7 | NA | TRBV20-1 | CSAENRDTYVYEQYF | TGCAGTGCTGAAAACCGGGACACCTATGTCTACGAGCAGTACTTC
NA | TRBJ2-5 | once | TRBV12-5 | CASGLAEYDEQYF | TGTGCTAGTGGTTTGGCTGAATACGATGAGCAGTACTTC
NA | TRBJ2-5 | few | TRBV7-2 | CASSLSGRLGETQYF | TGTGCCAGCAGCTTAAGCGGACGGCTTGGGGAGACCCAGTACTTC
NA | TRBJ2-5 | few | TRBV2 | CASRENRGGETQYF | TGTGCCAGCAGAGAGAACAGGGGGGGAGAGACCCAGTACTTC
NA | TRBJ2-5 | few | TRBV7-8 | CASSLAGAPQETQYF | TGTGCCAGCAGCTTAGCAGGGGCCCCCCAAGAGACCCAGTACTTC
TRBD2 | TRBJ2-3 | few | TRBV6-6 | CASLAGAPVGTDTQYF | TGTGCCAGCCTAGCGGGAGCCCCTGTGGGCACAGATACGCAGTATTTT
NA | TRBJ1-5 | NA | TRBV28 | CASSFGYQPQHF | TGTGCCAGCAGTTTTGGCTATCAGCCCCAGCATTTT
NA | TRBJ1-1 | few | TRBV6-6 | CASSYSGATEAFF | TGTGCCAGCAGTTACTCGGGCGCCACCGAAGCTTTCTTT
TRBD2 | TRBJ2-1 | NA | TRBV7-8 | CASSPRTSGTTYNEQFF | TGTGCCAGCAGCCCCCGGACTAGCGGGACCACCTACAATGAGCAGTTCTTC
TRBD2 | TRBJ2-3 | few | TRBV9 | CASSQGLAGDTQYF | TGTGCCAGCAGCCAAGGACTAGCGGGAGATACGCAGTATTTT
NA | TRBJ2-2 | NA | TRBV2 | CASSEWQGNTGELFF | TGTGCCAGCAGTGAATGGCAGGGGAACACCGGGGAGCTGTTTTTT
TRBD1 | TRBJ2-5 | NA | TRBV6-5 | CASRTNRGQLRNEQYF | TGTGCCAGCAGAACGAACAGGGGGCAATTGCGAAATGAGCAGTACTTC
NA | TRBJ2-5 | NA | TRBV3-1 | CAGSQLDRRETQYF | TGTGCCGGCAGCCAACTAGACAGGCGAGAGACCCAGTACTTC
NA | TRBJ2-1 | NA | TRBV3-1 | CASSQETRGPYNEQFF | TGTGCCAGCAGCCAAGAAACGCGGGGGCCCTACAATGAGCAGTTCTTC
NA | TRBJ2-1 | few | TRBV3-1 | CASSQVGQGRYNEQFF | TGTGCCAGCAGCCAAGTGGGGCAGGGGCGATACAATGAGCAGTTCTTC
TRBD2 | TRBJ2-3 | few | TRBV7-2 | CASSSSGLAGPKDTQYF | TGTGCCAGCAGCTCTAGCGGACTAGCGGGGCCTAAGGATACGCAGTATTTT
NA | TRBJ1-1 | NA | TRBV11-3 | CASSYFTGTEAFF | TGTGCCAGCAGCTACTTTACCGGCACTGAAGCTTTCTTT
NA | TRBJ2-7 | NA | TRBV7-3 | CASSLTQGPYEQYF | TGTGCCAGCAGCTTAACCCAGGGGCCCTACGAGCAGTACTTC
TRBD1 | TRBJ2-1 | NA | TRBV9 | CASSTGTGDSEQFF | TGTGCCAGCAGCACCGGGACAGGGGATAGTGAGCAGTTCTTC
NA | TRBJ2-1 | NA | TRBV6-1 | CASSEIGDWYNEQFF | TGTGCCAGCAGTGAAATAGGGGATTGGTACAATGAGCAGTTCTTC
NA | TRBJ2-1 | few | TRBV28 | CASSSLTFNEQFF | TGTGCCAGCAGTTCTTTGACATTCAATGAGCAGTTCTTC
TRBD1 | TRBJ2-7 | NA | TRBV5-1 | CASSLAIQGACEQYF | TGCGCCAGCAGCTTGGCCATTCAGGGGGCGTGCGAGCAGTACTTC
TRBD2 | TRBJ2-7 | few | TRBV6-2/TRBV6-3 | CASTHDEREGREQYF | TGTGCCAGCACCCATGACGAGCGGGAGGGCCGCGAGCAGTACTTC
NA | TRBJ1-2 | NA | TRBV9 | CASSEGGPFGGYTF | TGTGCCAGCAGCGAGGGGGGGCCGTTTGGGGGCTACACCTTC
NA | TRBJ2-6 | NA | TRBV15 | CATSGAGTGANVLTF | TGTGCCACCAGCGGAGCCGGGACTGGGGCCAACGTCCTGACTTTC
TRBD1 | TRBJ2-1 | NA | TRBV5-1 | CASSSGTGTSNEQFF | TGCGCCAGCAGCTCCGGGACAGGGACCTCCAATGAGCAGTTCTTC
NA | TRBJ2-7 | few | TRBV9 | CASSVGQGPKYEQYF | TGTGCCAGCAGCGTAGGGCAAGGACCAAAGTACGAGCAGTACTTC
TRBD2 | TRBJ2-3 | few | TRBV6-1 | CASSESPGLAGVSTDTQYF | TGTGCCAGCAGTGAATCCCCGGGACTAGCGGGAGTAAGCACAGATACGCAGTATTTT
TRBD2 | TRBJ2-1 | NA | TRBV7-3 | CASPGLAGMDNEQFF | TGTGCCAGCCCGGGACTAGCGGGAATGGACAATGAGCAGTTCTTC
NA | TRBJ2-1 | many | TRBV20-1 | CSAGVYNEQFF | TGCAGTGCTGGAGTGTACAATGAGCAGTTCTTC
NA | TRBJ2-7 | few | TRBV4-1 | CASSQVISGYSYEQYF | TGCGCCAGCAGCCAAGTAATTAGCGGCTACTCCTACGAGCAGTACTTC
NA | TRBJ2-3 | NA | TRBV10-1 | CASSPRAAGDTQYF | TGCGCCAGCAGCCCTAGGGCCGCCGGAGATACGCAGTATTTT
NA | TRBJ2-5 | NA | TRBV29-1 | CSGVDGTETQYF | TGCAGCGGCGTGGACGGCACCGAGACCCAGTACTTC
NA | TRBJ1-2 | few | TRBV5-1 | CASSMTANYGYTF | TGCGCCAGCAGCATGACCGCTAACTATGGCTACACCTTC
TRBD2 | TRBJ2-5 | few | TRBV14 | CASSPGLAGRQETQYF | TGTGCCAGCAGCCCGGGACTAGCGGGACGACAAGAGACCCAGTACTTC